A single sample gave rise to the 6 T cell receptor beta chains below, sequenced in a study of CD8 T cells in Susac syndrome (dated by TCRdb to between 2017 and 2020). Libraries were built with the immunoSEQ multiplex PCR assay. RNA was extracted using the RNeasy kit, and roughly 0.5 to 1 microgram was reverse transcribed with random hexamers. TCRdb cleaned the public reads at Q25 with fastp, built clones with MiXCR and kept in-frame beta chains. Each record represents a unique CDR3 protein, reported with the most common genes and DNA among its rows. In this sample the table shows 90,000 to 150,000 distinct CDR3 sequences, around 93% of which occur a single time. The ten largest make up about 0.12% of the sample. The specimen was CD8+ T cells from PBMCs. These TCRs come from a human donor in good health.

V is TRBV29-1 and J is TRBJ1-1; 12 nucleotides line up with TRBD1. The CDR3 has 14 residues. Germline V gene sequence: CDR1 SQVTM, CDR2 ANQGSEA. V shed 7 bases, J shed 4 bases, and the junction held 7 bases outside the gene matches. In nucleotides, the CDR3 is TGCAGCGCTGCGGGACAGGGGGCGGGCACTGAAGCTTTCTTT. Its protein is CSAAGQGAGTEAFF.

The rearrangement links TRBV29-1 to TRBJ1-2; D is ambiguous. The germline CDR1 and CDR2 sequences are SQVTM and ANQGSEA. The V gene lost 3 bases and the J gene lost 8 bases, with 19 bases spanning the gap. This CDR3 is built from 14 residues. The CDR3 nucleotides are TGCAGCGTTGATAGGTCGGCGGATTTGGGCGGCTACACCTTC. This gives the protein CSVDRSADLGGYTF.

This clonotype appeared once. This rearrangement joins TRBV14 to TRBJ1-2; D not resolved. The V gene's germline CDR1 is SGHDN and CDR2 FVKESK. Trimming removed 1 base at V and 1 base at J, with 1 base between. This CDR3 comprises 12 residues. This chain's CDR3 is CASSQVNYGYTF. In nucleotides, the CDR3 is TGTGCCAGCAGCCAAGTTAACTATGGCTACACCTTC.

The V gene is TRBV7-2, the J gene TRBJ2-2; 7 nucleotides line up with TRBD1. Per germline, CDR1 SGHTA and CDR2 FQGNSA. This CDR3 comprises 16 residues. V dropped 3 bases and J dropped 0; count of bases not matched to a gene: 4. CDR3 loop: CASSFLGTANTGELFF. The CDR3 nucleotides read TGTGCCAGCAGCTTTCTCGGGACAGCGAACACCGGGGAGCTGTTTTTT.

This sequence joins TRBV28 and TRBJ1-4; D not certain. Trimming cost V 6 bases and J 0 bases, with 11 bases left between them. The CDR3 consists of 15 residues. The germline V gene encodes CDR1 MDHEN and CDR2 SYDVKM. DNA of the CDR3: TGTGCCAGCAGCCGGCCCCCGGCAACTAATGAAAAACTGTTTTTT. Protein: CASSRPPATNEKLFF.

The CDR3 region has the DNA TGCGCCAGCAGCCAAGTTGAGTCCGGGCCGCCCTACGAGCAGTACTTC. Translated, it gives CASSQVESGPPYEQYF. The chain recombines TRBV4-1 with TRBJ2-7; the D is unclear. Trimming pared 1 base from V and 2 bases from J, leaving 15 bases between. The CDR3 runs to 16 residues. The germline gives CDR1 MGHRA, CDR2 YSYEKL.